These T cell receptor beta chains were read from a single sample in a study of blood T cell repertoires in COVID-19. Generated by immunoSEQ multiplex PCR, the TCRdb table keeps only in-frame clones and is missing some. In the table there are more than 70,000 clones, roughly nine tenths of which are singletons. The sequencing input was peripheral blood. The receptors were gathered from a man aged 50 or older with acute or convalescent COVID-19. The CDR3 runs from the conserved cysteine through the conserved F or W. The D gene is left open where the match is weak.

>-|TRBV11-1|TRBJ1-2|13
CASSLRSNYGYTF
TGTGCCAGCAGCTTGAGATCAAACTATGGCTACACCTTC
>TRBD1|TRBV30|TRBJ1-2|12
CASADRGLGYTF
TGTGCCTCAGCGGACAGGGGGCTAGGCTACACCTTC
>TRBD2|TRBV27|TRBJ2-5|15
CASSLRGGRTETQYF
TGTGCCAGCAGCCTGCGGGGGGGCCGGACGGAGACCCAGTACTTC
>TRBD1|TRBV19|TRBJ1-1|14
CASSIGSGGTEAFF
TGTGCCAGTAGTATAGGATCAGGGGGCACTGAAGCTTTCTTT
>-|TRBV11-2|TRBJ2-7|14
CASSLEGSSYEQYF
TGTGCCAGCAGCTTAGAAGGGAGCTCCTACGAGCAGTACTTC
>-|TRBV7-9|TRBJ2-3|12
CASSPEADTQYF
TGTGCCAGCAGCCCCGAGGCAGATACGCAGTATTTT
>-|TRBV4-1|TRBJ1-5|15
CASSGTLYSNQPQHF
TGCGCCAGCAGCGGGACACTGTATAGCAATCAGCCCCAGCATTTT
>TRBD1|TRBV5-1|TRBJ2-5|14
CASSLSGTEKTQYF
TGCGCCAGCAGCTTGTCCGGGACAGAGAAGACCCAGTACTTC
>-|TRBV9|TRBJ1-6|15
CASSVERGTNSPLHF
TGTGCCAGCAGCGTGGAACGGGGTACGAATTCACCCCTCCACTTT
>-|TRBV12-1|TRBJ2-4|17
CASSYQGSGGAKNIQYF
TGTGCCAGCAGCTACCAGGGTTCGGGTGGGGCCAAAAACATTCAGTACTTC
>TRBD1|TRBV6-4|TRBJ2-7|16
CASDVLGTGGNYEQYF
TGTGCCAGCGACGTCTTAGGGACAGGGGGCAATTACGAGCAGTACTTC